This T cell receptor (beta chain) is from a study of cytomegalovirus exposure and HLA in healthy donors. Study details: The roughly 670 first-cohort repertoires shared a platform with the approximately 130 validation repertoires, as reported in a later analysis. Broader study findings: The study flagged some 170 TCR beta chains as cytomegalovirus-associated. In vitro data verified a few CMV-associated chains as specific for CMV antigens.

Regarding this clone: Its target is unknown.

The repertoire was sequenced with immunoSEQ multiplex PCR; TCRdb's copy has only in-frame clones and lacks some. Among some 340,000 clones listed, roughly 87% were seen once. Donors came from a validation cohort of about 120 subjects, distinct from the first 666-subject cohort. The CDR3 extends over 13 amino acids. The germline CDR1 and CDR2 sequences are SGHDN and FVKESK. V was clipped by 6 bases and J by 5 bases, with 13 bases between them. The gene calls are TRBV14 and TRBJ2-5; no clear D gene. The receptor was derived from a woman aged 25-40 years in good health and CMV-seropositive. The sample taken for sequencing was PBMCs. CDR3 sequence (DNA): TGTGCCAGCAGTCCTCCTCTCTGGGAGACCCAGTACTTC. It yields the protein CASSPPLWETQYF.